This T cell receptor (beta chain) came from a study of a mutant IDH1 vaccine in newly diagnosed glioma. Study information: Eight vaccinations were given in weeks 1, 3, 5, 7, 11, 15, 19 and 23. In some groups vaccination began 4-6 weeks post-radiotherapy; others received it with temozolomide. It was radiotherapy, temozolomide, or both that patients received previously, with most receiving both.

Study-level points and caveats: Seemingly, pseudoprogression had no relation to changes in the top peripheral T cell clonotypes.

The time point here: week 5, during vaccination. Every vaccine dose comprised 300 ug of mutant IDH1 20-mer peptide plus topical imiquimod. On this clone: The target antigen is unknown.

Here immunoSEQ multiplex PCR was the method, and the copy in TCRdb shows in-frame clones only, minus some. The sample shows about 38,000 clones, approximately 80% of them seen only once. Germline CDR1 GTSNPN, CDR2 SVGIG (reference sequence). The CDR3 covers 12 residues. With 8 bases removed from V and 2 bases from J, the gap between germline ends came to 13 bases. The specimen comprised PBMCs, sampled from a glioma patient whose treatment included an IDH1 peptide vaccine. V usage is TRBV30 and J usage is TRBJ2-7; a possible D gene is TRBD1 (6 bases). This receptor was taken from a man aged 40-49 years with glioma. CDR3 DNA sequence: TGTGCCCTCAACAGGGAGACCTACGAGCAGTACTTC. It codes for CALNRETYEQYF.